This T cell receptor (beta chain) was retrieved from a study of T-cell memory formation after mild COVID-19. In the study overall: Clustering of TCRs was largely donor specific. General study results and limits: SARS-CoV-2 specificity of second-wave clones peaking day 37 was unconfirmed.

The CDR3 consists of 14 residues. Germline-derived CDR1 and CDR2 are SNHLY and FYNNEI. Trimming left V 3 bases short and J 0 bases short, with 6 bases between. There are a few counts of this clonotype. The antigen remains unidentified. Constant-segment-primed 5'RACE gave TCR alpha and TCR beta cDNA libraries with sample barcodes and UMIs. TCRdb reanalysed the 5' RACE reads using MiXCR and keeps one entry per CDR3 protein. The sample comprises 140,000 to 150,000 distinct CDR3 sequences, around 25% of which are singletons, and about 24% rests with the top ten. The TCR sequence derives from an adult woman who had mild COVID-19 (a few samples of this study predate the infection). Cell type and time point are not known. The chain joins TRBV2 to TRBJ1-5; D call uncertain. Input material: PBMCs or a T cell subset sorted from them (not recorded which). As DNA, the CDR3 is TGTGCCAGCAGTGATCAGCATAGCAATCAGCCCCAGCATTTT. This codes for CASSDQHSNQPQHF.